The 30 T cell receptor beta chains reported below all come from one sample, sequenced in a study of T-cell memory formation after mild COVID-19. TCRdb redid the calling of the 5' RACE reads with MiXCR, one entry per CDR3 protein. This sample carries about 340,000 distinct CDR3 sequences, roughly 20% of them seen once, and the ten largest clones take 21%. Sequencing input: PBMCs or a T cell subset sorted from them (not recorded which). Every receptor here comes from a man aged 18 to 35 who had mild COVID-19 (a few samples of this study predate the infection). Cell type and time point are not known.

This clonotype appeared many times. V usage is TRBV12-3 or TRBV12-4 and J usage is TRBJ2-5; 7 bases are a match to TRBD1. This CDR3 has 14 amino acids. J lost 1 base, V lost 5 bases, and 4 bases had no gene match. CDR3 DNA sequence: TGTGCCAGCAGTCAGGGACAGAGCCAAGAGACCCAGTACTTC. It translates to CASSQGQSQETQYF.

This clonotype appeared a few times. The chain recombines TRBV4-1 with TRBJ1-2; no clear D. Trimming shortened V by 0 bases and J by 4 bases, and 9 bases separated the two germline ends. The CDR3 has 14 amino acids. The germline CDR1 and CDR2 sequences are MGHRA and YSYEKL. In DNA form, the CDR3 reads TGCGCCAGCAGCCAAGATGCGGATAGCTATGGCTACACCTTC. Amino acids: CASSQDADSYGYTF.

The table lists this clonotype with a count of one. DNA of the CDR3: TGTGCCAGCAGAATAAGGGACAGGGTAACGCAGTATTTT. The encoded protein is CASRIRDRVTQYF. The genes are TRBV6-5 and TRBJ2-3; 9 bases fit TRBD1. Germline CDR1 is MNHEY and CDR2 is SVGAGI. There are 13 residues in the CDR3. Trimming removed 6 bases from V and 9 bases from J; junction bases left unmatched: 7.

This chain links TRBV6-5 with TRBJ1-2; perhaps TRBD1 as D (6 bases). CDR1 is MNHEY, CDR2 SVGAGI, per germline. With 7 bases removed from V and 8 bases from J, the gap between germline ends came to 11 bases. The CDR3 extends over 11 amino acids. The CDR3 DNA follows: TGTGCCAGCATCTCGACAGGAGGCTACACCTTC. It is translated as CASISTGGYTF.

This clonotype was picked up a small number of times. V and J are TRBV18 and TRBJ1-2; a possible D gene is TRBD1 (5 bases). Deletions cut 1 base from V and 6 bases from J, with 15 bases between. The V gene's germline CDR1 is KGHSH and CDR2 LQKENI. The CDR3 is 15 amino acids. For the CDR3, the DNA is TGTGCCAGCTCACCACGTAGCCGGGCAGGGAATGGCTACACCTTC. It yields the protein CASSPRSRAGNGYTF.

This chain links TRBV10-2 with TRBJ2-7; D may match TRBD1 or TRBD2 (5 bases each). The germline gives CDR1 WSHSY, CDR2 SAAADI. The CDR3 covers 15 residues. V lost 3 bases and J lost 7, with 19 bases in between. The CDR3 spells CASSDSGTYPGEQYV. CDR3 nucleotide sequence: TGCGCCAGCAGTGATTCCGGGACCTACCCGGGAGAGCAGTACGTC.

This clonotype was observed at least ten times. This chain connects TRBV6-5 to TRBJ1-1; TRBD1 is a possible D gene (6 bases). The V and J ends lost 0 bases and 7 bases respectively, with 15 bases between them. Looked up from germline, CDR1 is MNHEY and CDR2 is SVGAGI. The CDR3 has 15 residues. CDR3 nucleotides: TGTGCCAGCAGTTACTCTTTGGACAGCAGCTTTGAAGCTTTCTTT. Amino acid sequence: CASSYSLDSSFEAFF.

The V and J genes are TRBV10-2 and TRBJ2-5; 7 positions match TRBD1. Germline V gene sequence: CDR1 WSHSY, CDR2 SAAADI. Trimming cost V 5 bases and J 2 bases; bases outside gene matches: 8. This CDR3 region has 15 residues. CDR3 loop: CASSSPSTGQETQYF. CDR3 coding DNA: TGCGCCAGCAGTTCCCCTTCGACAGGGCAAGAGACCCAGTACTTC.

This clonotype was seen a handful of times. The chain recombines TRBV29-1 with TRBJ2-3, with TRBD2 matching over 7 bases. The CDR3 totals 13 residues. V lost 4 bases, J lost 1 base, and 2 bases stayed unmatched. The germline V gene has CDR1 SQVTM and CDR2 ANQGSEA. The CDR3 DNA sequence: TGCAGCGTTGGGGCGGGAGGCACAGATACGCAGTATTTT. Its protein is CSVGAGGTDTQYF.

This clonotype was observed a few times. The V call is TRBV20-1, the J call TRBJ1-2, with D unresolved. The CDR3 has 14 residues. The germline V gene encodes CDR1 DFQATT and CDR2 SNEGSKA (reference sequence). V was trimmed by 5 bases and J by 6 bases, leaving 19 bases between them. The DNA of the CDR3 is TGCAGTGCTCAGTCCGGATCAAAGAGGAATGGCTACACCTTC. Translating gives CSAQSGSKRNGYTF.

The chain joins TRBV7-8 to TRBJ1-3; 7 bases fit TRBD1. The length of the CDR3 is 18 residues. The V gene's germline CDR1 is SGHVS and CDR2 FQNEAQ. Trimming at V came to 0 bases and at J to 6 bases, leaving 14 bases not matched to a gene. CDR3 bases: TGTGCCAGCAGCTTAGCGCCCCCAGGACAGGTTATAACAAACACCATATATTTT. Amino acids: CASSLAPPGQVITNTIYF. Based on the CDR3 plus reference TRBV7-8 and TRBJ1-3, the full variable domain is GAGVSQSPRYKVAKRGQDVALRCDPISGHVSLFWYQQALGQGPEFLTYFQNEAQLDKSGLPSDRFFAERPEGSVSTLKIQRTQQEDSAVYLCASSLAPPGQVITNTIYFGEGSWLTVV.

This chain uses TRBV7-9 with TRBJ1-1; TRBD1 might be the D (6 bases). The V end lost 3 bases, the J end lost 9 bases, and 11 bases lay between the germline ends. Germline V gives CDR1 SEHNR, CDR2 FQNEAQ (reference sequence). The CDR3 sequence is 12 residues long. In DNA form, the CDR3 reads TGTGCCAGCAGCTTCCGGGACACCAAAGCTTTCTTT. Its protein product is CASSFRDTKAFF. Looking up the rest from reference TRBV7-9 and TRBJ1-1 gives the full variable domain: DTGVSQNPRHKITKRGQNVTFRCDPISEHNRLYWYRQTLGQGPEFLTYFQNEAQLEKSRLLSDRFSAERPKGSFSTLEIQRTEQGDSAMYLCASSFRDTKAFFGQGTRLTVV.

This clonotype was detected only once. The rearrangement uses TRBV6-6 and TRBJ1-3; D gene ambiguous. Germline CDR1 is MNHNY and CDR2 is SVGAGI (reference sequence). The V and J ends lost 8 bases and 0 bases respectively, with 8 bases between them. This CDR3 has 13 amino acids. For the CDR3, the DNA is TGTGCCAGCTCCAGGCTCTCTGGAAACACCATATATTTT. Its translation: CASSRLSGNTIYF.

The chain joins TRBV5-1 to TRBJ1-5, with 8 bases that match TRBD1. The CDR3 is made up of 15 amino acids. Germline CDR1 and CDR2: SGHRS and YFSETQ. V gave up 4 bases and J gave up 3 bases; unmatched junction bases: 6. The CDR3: CASSPGQGANQPQHF. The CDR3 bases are TGCGCCAGCAGCCCCGGACAGGGAGCCAATCAGCCCCAGCATTTT.

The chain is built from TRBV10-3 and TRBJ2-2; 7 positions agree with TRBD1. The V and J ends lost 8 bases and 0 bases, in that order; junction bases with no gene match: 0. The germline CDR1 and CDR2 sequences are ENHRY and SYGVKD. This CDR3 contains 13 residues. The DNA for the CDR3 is TGTGCCATCGGACAGGCGAACACCGGGGAGCTGTTTTTT. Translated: CAIGQANTGELFF.

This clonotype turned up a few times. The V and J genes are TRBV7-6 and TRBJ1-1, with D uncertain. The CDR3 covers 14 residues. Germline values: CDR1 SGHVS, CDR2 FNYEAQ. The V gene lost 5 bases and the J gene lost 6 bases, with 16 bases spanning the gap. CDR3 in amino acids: CASSTRPDSPEAFF. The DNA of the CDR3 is TGTGCCAGCAGCACCCGACCGGATTCACCTGAAGCTTTCTTT.

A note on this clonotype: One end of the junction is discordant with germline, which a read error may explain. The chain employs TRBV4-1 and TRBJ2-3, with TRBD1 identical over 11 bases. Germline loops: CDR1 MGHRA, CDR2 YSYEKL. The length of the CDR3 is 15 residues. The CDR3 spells CSSSRPDRGQDTQYF. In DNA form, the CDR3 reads TGCTCCAGCAGCCGACCGGACAGGGGGCAAGATACGCAGTATTTT.

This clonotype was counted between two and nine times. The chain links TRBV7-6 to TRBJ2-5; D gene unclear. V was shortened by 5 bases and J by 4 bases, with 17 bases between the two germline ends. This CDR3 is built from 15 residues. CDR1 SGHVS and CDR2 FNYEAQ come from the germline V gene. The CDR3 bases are TGTGCCAGCAGCCGAACATTAGGTTCTCTAGAGACCCAGTACTTC. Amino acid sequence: CASSRTLGSLETQYF. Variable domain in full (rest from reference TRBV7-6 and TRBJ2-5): GAGVSQSPRYKVTKRGQDVALRCDPISGHVSLYWYRQALGQGPEFLTYFNYEAQQDKSGLPNDRFSAERPEGSISTLTIQRTEQRDSAMYRCASSRTLGSLETQYFGPGTRLLVL.

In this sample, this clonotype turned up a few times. The CDR3 coding sequence is TGTGCCAGCAGCTTGCCCCTCAGTGGAAACACCATATATTTT. Protein product: CASSLPLSGNTIYF. This chain links TRBV7-9 with TRBJ1-3, with unresolved D. Trimming took off 3 bases at V and 3 bases at J, with 9 bases between the two ends. The CDR3 spans 14 residues. Germline CDR1 is SEHNR and CDR2 is FQNEAQ (reference sequence).

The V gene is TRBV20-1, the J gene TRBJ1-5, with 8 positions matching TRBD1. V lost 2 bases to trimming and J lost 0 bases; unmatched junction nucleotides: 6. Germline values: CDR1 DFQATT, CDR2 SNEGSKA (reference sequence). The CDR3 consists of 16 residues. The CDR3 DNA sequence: TGCAGTGCTAGAACCAAGGGACAGGTTAGCAATCAGCCCCAGCATTTT. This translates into CSARTKGQVSNQPQHF.

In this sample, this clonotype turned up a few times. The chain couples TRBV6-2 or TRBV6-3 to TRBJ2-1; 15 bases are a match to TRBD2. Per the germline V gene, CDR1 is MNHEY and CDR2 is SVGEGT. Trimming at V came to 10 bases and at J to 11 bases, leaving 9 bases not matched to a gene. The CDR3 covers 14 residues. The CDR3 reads CATLWTSGGEKQFF. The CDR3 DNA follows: TGTGCCACCCTCTGGACTAGCGGGGGGGAAAAGCAGTTCTTC.

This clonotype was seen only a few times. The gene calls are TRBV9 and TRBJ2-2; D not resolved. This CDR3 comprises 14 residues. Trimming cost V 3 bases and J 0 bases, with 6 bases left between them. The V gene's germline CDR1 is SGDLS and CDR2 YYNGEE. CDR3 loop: CASSAGSNTGELFF. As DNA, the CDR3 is TGTGCCAGCAGCGCTGGCTCGAACACCGGGGAGCTGTTTTTT.

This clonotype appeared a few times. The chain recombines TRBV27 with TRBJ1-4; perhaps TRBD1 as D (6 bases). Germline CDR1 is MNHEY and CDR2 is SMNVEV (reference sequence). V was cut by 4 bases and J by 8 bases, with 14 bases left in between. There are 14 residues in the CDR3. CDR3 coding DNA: TGTGCCAGCAGTTCACGGACAGCTAGGGAAAAACTGTTTTTT. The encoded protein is CASSSRTAREKLFF.

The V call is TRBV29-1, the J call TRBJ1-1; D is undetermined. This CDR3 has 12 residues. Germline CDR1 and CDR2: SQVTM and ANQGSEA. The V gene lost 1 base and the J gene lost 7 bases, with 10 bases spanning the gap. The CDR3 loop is CSVEALTFEAFF. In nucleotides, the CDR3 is TGCAGCGTTGAAGCACTCACCTTTGAAGCTTTCTTT.

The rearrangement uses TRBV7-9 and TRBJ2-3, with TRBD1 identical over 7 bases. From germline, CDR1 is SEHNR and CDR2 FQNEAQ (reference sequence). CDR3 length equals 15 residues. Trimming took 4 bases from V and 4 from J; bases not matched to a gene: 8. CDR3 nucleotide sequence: TGTGCCAGCAGCTCCGACAGGGATATTGCAGATACGCAGTATTTT. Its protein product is CASSSDRDIADTQYF.

The chain's CDR3 is CATRAGALLMGEQFF. CDR3 in DNA: TGCGCCACCCGGGCGGGGGCCCTACTAATGGGTGAGCAGTTCTTC. The chain has TRBV10-2 and TRBJ2-1; D perhaps matches TRBD2 (7 bases). V gave up 10 bases and J gave up 9 bases, with 25 bases separating them. This CDR3 has 15 amino acids. The germline V gene has CDR1 WSHSY and CDR2 SAAADI.

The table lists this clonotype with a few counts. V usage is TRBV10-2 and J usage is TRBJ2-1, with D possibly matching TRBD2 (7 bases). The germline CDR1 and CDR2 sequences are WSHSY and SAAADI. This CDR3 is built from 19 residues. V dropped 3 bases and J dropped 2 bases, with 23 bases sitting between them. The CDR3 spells CASSDPYAFGGGPYNEQFF. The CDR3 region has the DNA TGCGCCAGCAGTGACCCCTACGCCTTCGGCGGGGGCCCCTACAATGAGCAGTTCTTC.

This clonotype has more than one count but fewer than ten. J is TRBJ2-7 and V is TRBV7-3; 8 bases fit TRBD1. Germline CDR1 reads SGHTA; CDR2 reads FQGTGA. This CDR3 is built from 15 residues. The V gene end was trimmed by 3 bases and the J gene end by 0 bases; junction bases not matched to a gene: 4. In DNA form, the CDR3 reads TGTGCCAGCAGCTTTGGACAGGGAGGCTCCTACGAGCAGTACTTC. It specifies CASSFGQGGSYEQYF.

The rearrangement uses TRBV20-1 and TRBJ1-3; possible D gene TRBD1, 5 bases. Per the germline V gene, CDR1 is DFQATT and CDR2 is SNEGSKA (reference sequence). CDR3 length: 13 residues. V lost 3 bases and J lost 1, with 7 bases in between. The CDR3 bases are TGCAGTGCTAGGGGGGGTTCTGGAAACACCATATATTTT. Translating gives CSARGGSGNTIYF.

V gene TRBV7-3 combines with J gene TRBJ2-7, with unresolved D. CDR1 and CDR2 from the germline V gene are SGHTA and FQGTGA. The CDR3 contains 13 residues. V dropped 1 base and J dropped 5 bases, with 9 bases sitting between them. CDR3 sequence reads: CASSLNPPDEQYF. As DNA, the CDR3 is TGTGCCAGCAGCTTAAATCCCCCCGACGAGCAGTACTTC.